These 5 T cell receptor beta chains share one sample of origin, sequenced in a study of T cells in Graves' hyperthyroidism and ophthalmopathy. What was amplified from RNA transcripts were TCR beta CDR3 regions. The HTBI primer set was used in a first-round RT-PCR of the TCR CDR3. TCRdb analysed the multiplex PCR reads with MiXCR anew, one entry per CDR3 protein. Of about 300,000 distinct CDR3 sequences listed, less than 20% are singletons. What was sequenced was blood. Every receptor here comes from a man aged 50-60 years with Graves' ophthalmopathy.

As concerns this clonotype: This may be a read error, as it is one base from a much larger clone. The chain has TRBV28 and TRBJ2-5; the D gene is possibly TRBD1 (6 bases). Germline-derived CDR1 and CDR2 are MDHEN and SYDVKM. The CDR3 loop spans 13 amino acids. Trimming removed 8 bases from V and 2 bases from J, with 12 bases in between. DNA of the CDR3: TGTGCCAGCGAGCTGGGACATCAAGAGACCCAGTACTTC. It encodes CASELGHQETQYF.

This clonotype was counted ten times or more. V usage is TRBV30 and J usage is TRBJ1-1, with D tentatively TRBD1 (6 bases). Germline values: CDR1 GTSNPN, CDR2 SVGIG (reference sequence). V was trimmed by 2 bases and J by 7 bases, leaving 17 bases between them. The CDR3 extends over 14 amino acids. CDR3 coding DNA: TGTGCCTGGAGTTCGTGGGGGGGCAGCAATGAAGCTTTCTTT. Amino acid sequence: CAWSSWGGSNEAFF.

This clonotype was seen many times. The CDR3: CASSVLGTEAFF. The CDR3 DNA follows: TGTGCCAGCAGTGTCCTGGGGACTGAAGCTTTCTTT. V usage is TRBV6-1 and J usage is TRBJ1-1; D not resolved. The CDR3 consists of 12 residues. Per the germline V gene, CDR1 is MNHNS and CDR2 is SASEGT. V dropped 4 bases and J dropped 5 bases, with 8 bases sitting between them.

The chain recombines TRBV5-5 with TRBJ2-5, with 13 bases that match TRBD2. The V gene end was trimmed by 4 bases and the J gene end by 2 bases; junction bases not matched to a gene: 14. Germline loops: CDR1 SGHKS, CDR2 YYEKEE (reference sequence). This CDR3 comprises 19 residues. The CDR3 DNA is TGTGCCAGCAGCCCCAACCTACTAGCGGGAGGGGGCGAACAAGAGACCCAGTACTTC. Its translation is CASSPNLLAGGGEQETQYF.

The V call is TRBV15, the J call TRBJ1-1; no definite D call. The germline V and J ends were trimmed by 5 bases and 1 base, with 5 bases remaining between them. Looked up from germline, CDR1 is LNHNV and CDR2 is YYDKDF (reference sequence). The CDR3 runs to 12 residues. This chain's CDR3 is CATSGQNTEAFF. CDR3 nucleotide sequence: TGTGCCACCAGCGGGCAGAACACTGAAGCTTTCTTT.